The T cell receptor beta chain under discussion was sequenced for a study of CD8+ T cells in alopecia areata. Sequencing templates came from extracted RNA that was reverse transcribed into cDNA. Libraries were prepared by immunoSEQ multiplex PCR; TCRdb keeps only in-frame clonotypes and omits some of them. The table records about 140,000 clones, about 60% of them present only once. Germline V gene lookup returns CDR1 SNHLY and CDR2 FYNNEI. The CDR3 sequence is 12 residues long. V lost 6 bases to trimming and J lost 15 bases; unmatched junction nucleotides: 10. The specimen sequenced was CD4+ T cells sorted from blood. This TCR was sampled from a human donor in good health. V gene TRBV2 combines with J gene TRBJ2-1; 8 nucleotides line up with TRBD1. The CDR3: CASRGTGPGWFF. CDR3 nucleotides: TGTGCCAGCAGGGGGACAGGTCCGGGATGGTTCTTC.